The next 8 T cell receptor beta chains were all read from a single sample in a study of blood T cell repertoires in COVID-19. Sequenced by immunoSEQ multiplex PCR; TCRdb stores in-frame clones only, minus some. This table has about 100,000 clones, about 88% appearing once. Sequencing was carried out using peripheral blood. The receptors here all came from a human donor in a cohort sampled during active COVID-19.

The chain is built from TRBV7-9 and TRBJ1-4; TRBD1 might be the D (6 bases). The V and J ends lost 2 bases and 4 bases respectively, with 11 bases between them. The germline gives CDR1 SEHNR, CDR2 FQNEAQ (reference sequence). CDR3 size: 15 residues. CDR3 coding DNA: TGTGCCAGCAGCTTACGCGGACAGAATAATGAAAAACTGTTTTTT. Protein sequence: CASSLRGQNNEKLFF.

This chain joins TRBV5-4 and TRBJ2-7; a weak D match, TRBD2 (6 bases). V was clipped by 4 bases and J by 7 bases, with 18 bases between them. The CDR3 sequence is 14 residues long. Germline CDR1 SGHNT, CDR2 YYREEE (reference sequence). As DNA, the CDR3 is TGTGCCAGCAGCCCGGAGGTTTGGCGGGGTGAGCAGTACTTC. Translated, it gives CASSPEVWRGEQYF.

V usage is TRBV7-2 and J usage is TRBJ1-4; TRBD1 might be the D (6 bases). The germline V gene has CDR1 SGHTA and CDR2 FQGNSA. V shed 3 bases and J shed 14 bases, with 19 bases lying between them. The CDR3 has 14 amino acids. The CDR3 nucleotides are TGTGCCAGCAGCTTTGCCGGGACACCTTCAAAGCTGTTTTTT. Amino acid sequence: CASSFAGTPSKLFF.

The J gene is TRBJ2-7, the V gene TRBV6-5, with a weak D call TRBD1 (5 bases). This CDR3 is built from 14 residues. V was pared by 5 bases and J by 1 base, with 12 bases between. The germline CDR1 and CDR2 sequences are MNHEY and SVGAGI. CDR3 amino acids: CASSLQTASYEQYF. The CDR3 DNA reads as TGTGCCAGCAGTCTCCAGACAGCTTCCTACGAGCAGTACTTC.

This clone ranks as medium-sized. The gene calls are TRBV19 and TRBJ1-5, with 7 bases that match TRBD1. Germline loops: CDR1 LNHDA, CDR2 SQIVND (reference sequence). This CDR3 comprises 15 residues. The V segment lost 7 bases and the J segment 4 bases; nucleotides outside the gene matches: 10. The chain's CDR3 is CASTWRGQPNQPQHF. The CDR3 DNA is TGTGCCAGTACCTGGAGGGGGCAGCCTAATCAGCCCCAGCATTTT.

The chain combines TRBV6-5 with TRBJ1-1; D gene uncertain. With 8 bases removed from V and 4 bases from J, the gap between germline ends came to 20 bases. The CDR3 sequence is 15 residues long. The germline gives CDR1 MNHEY, CDR2 SVGAGI. Here the CDR3 DNA reads TGTGCCAGCGGCACCGGCGGGATACAAGCCACTGAAGCTTTCTTT. Protein sequence: CASGTGGIQATEAFF.

The chain has TRBV7-2 and TRBJ2-1; the match to TRBD2 covers 10 bases. CDR1 and CDR2 (germline): SGHTA, FQGNSA. Losses at the gene ends were 4 bases for V and 12 bases for J; bases not matched to a gene: 12. This CDR3 spans 15 amino acids. The CDR3 spells CASSSLAGFLSVQFF. CDR3 in DNA: TGTGCCAGCAGCTCACTAGCGGGGTTTTTAAGTGTGCAGTTCTTC. The variable domain in full, with the rest retrieved from reference TRBV7-2 and TRBJ2-1, is GAGVSQSPSNKVTEKGKDVELRCDPISGHTALYWYRQSLGQGLEFLIYFQGNSAPDKSGLPSDRFSAERTGGSVSTLTIQRTQQEDSAVYLCASSSLAGFLSVQFFGPGTRLTVL.

V and J are TRBV27 and TRBJ1-2; possibly TRBD1 for D (5 bases). The CDR3 consists of 13 residues. Looked up from germline, CDR1 is MNHEY and CDR2 is SMNVEV (reference sequence). Trimming stripped 8 bases from V and 4 bases from J, with 14 bases between. The CDR3: CASGGVRSYGYTF. The CDR3 DNA reads TGTGCCAGCGGAGGGGTCAGGAGCTATGGCTACACCTTC.